The 5 T cell receptor beta chains reported below all come from one sample, sequenced in a study of T-cell reconstitution after alpha-beta-depleted transplantation in children. It was with unique molecular identifiers that the TCRbeta library was prepared. One entry per CDR3 protein, called by TCRdb with MiXCR from the PCR reads. Seen here are fewer than 550,000 distinct CDR3 sequences, about 11% observed once, and the top ten hold roughly 2.1%. Sequences were derived from PBMCs, sampled before TCRalphabeta/CD19-depleted stem cell transplant. All receptors derive from a child aged 2-9 years with inherited bone marrow failure, due to receive a stem cell transplant.

This clonotype was recorded at least ten times. This sequence joins TRBV7-2 and TRBJ2-2; no firm D call. Trimming pared 6 bases from V and 6 bases from J, leaving 11 bases between. CDR1 SGHTA and CDR2 FQGNSA come from the germline V gene. The CDR3 runs 13 residues. CDR3 sequence: CASSRALPGELFF. The CDR3 bases are TGTGCCAGCAGTCGGGCACTACCCGGGGAGCTGTTTTTT.

The rearrangement links TRBV5-1 to TRBJ2-7, with D perhaps matching TRBD1 or TRBD2 (5 bases each). CDR1 is SGHRS and CDR2 is YFSETQ in the germline V gene. The CDR3 has 18 residues. The germline V and J ends were trimmed by 0 bases and 2 bases, with 21 bases remaining between them. The CDR3 loop reads CASSLAPWDRLYTYEQYF. The CDR3 DNA reads as TGCGCCAGCAGCTTGGCACCGTGGGACCGACTATACACCTACGAGCAGTACTTC.

Notes on this clonotype: A read error may be the cause here, since a much bigger clone is one base away. V gene TRBV20-1 combines with J gene TRBJ2-3; 8 positions agree with TRBD2. V lost 4 bases, J lost 2 bases, and 5 bases stayed unmatched. Germline V CDR1 and CDR2: DFQATT, SNEGSKA (reference sequence). This CDR3 has 14 residues. This CDR3 is CSAISGANTDTQYF. CDR3 nucleotides: TGCAGTGCTATTAGCGGGGCAAACACAGATACGCAGTATTTT.

At least ten counts were recorded for this clonotype. The rearrangement uses TRBV5-1 and TRBJ1-4; 10 bases map to TRBD1. Germline CDR1 is SGHRS and CDR2 is YFSETQ. This CDR3 comprises 13 residues. With 6 bases clipped from V and 7 bases from J, the junction kept 3 bases outside the gene matches. The CDR3 is CASNRDRGEKLFF. Written as DNA, the CDR3 is TGCGCCAGCAACCGGGACAGGGGTGAAAAACTGTTTTTT.

In its sample, this clonotype was seen many times. The chain is built from TRBV29-1 and TRBJ1-1; D remains ambiguous. V was pared by 3 bases and J by 6 bases, with 8 bases between. Germline CDR1 and CDR2: SQVTM and ANQGSEA. The CDR3 loop spans 11 amino acids. CDR3: CSVDWGPEAFF. DNA for the CDR3: TGCAGCGTTGATTGGGGTCCTGAAGCTTTCTTT.